The next 7 T cell receptor beta chains were all read from a single sample in a study of cytomegalovirus exposure and HLA in healthy donors (dated by TCRdb to about 2017). The method behind the library was the immunoSEQ multiplex PCR assay. A mixture of 60 forward primers for TCR Vbeta segments and 13 reverse primers for TCR Jbeta segments was used in the multiplex PCR. This immuneACCESS table, as held by TCRdb, lists in-frame sequences with V and J called but not all clones. Of the missing ones, under half trace to an unresolved V gene in checked studies; the others have no known cause. The sample table holds 99,000 or so clones, of which roughly 80% were seen once. In total, the top ten clones hold about 9.1% of the sample. The sample was PBMCs. The receptors were gathered from a woman aged 40 to 50 in good health and CMV-seropositive.

This clone was seen a handful of times. J is TRBJ1-2 and V is TRBV7-2; D possibly corresponds to TRBD1 (6 bases). Trimming took off 5 bases at V and 4 bases at J, with 17 bases between the two ends. This CDR3 comprises 15 residues. Germline loops: CDR1 SGHTA, CDR2 FQGNSA. The CDR3, as DNA: TGTGCCAGCAGCCCACCGGGGGGGACACGCTATGGCTACACCTTC. Protein sequence: CASSPPGGTRYGYTF.

The V and J genes are TRBV11-3 and TRBJ2-1; TRBD2 matches at 12 bases. The CDR3 spans 16 residues. Germline V gene data show CDR1 as SGHNT and CDR2 as YENEEA. V lost 1 base to trimming and J lost 5 bases; unmatched junction nucleotides: 3. This CDR3 reads CASSLGLAGVNNEQFF. CDR3 bases: TGTGCCAGCAGCTTAGGACTAGCGGGAGTGAACAATGAGCAGTTCTTC.

The V and J genes are TRBV9 and TRBJ1-2; D not certain. The V and J ends lost 0 bases and 0 bases respectively, with 9 bases between them. Germline V gene data show CDR1 as SGDLS and CDR2 as YYNGEE. The CDR3 extends over 15 amino acids. The CDR3 spells CASSVGAPPNYGYTF. CDR3 nucleotide sequence: TGTGCCAGCAGCGTAGGGGCACCTCCTAACTATGGCTACACCTTC.

The rearrangement uses TRBV7-6 and TRBJ2-1; 9 positions match TRBD2. The CDR3 covers 19 residues. Germline values: CDR1 SGHVS, CDR2 FNYEAQ. J gave up 2 bases and V 2 bases, and 13 bases lay outside the gene matches. The CDR3 sequence: CASSLFASLAGQTYNEQFF. The CDR3, as DNA: TGTGCCAGCAGCTTATTTGCCTCTCTAGCGGGACAGACCTACAATGAGCAGTTCTTC.

V and J are TRBV7-2 and TRBJ1-5, with D maybe TRBD1 (5 bases). V was clipped by 2 bases and J by 0 bases, with 14 bases between them. CDR1 and CDR2 from the germline V gene are SGHTA and FQGNSA. This CDR3 is built from 17 residues. CDR3 sequence (DNA): TGTGCCAGCAGCTTAAGGTTCGACAGCTATAGCAATCAGCCCCAGCATTTT. This sequence encodes CASSLRFDSYSNQPQHF.

The V call is TRBV28, the J call TRBJ2-1, with TRBD1 identical over 7 bases. The length of the CDR3 is 14 residues. Germline V CDR1 and CDR2: MDHEN, SYDVKM. J lost 5 bases, V lost 9 bases, and 10 bases had no gene match. The CDR3 DNA is TGTGCCAGTCTCGGACGGGACAGCCACAATGAGCAGTTCTTC. This encodes CASLGRDSHNEQFF.

The chain carries TRBV7-9 and TRBJ2-4, with 7 bases aligning to TRBD2. CDR1 and CDR2 from the germline V gene are SEHNR and FQNEAQ (reference sequence). The CDR3 extends over 14 amino acids. V trimming: 1 base; J trimming: 9 bases; junction bases outside the gene matches: 6. The CDR3 protein is CASSLGAGEGIQYF. CDR3 in DNA: TGTGCCAGCAGCTTAGGGGCGGGAGAGGGCATTCAGTACTTC.